This T cell receptor (beta chain) was captured in a study of a mutant IDH1 vaccine in newly diagnosed glioma. On the study more broadly: Radiotherapy, temozolomide, or both had been given previously, and both were given to most.

The ends were cut back, 2 bases at V and 5 bases at J, with 7 bases in the middle. Germline V gene data show CDR1 as SGHTA and CDR2 as FQGNSA. This CDR3 is built from 13 residues. Notes on this clone: The antigen is undetermined. Within the sample, other DNA sequences also encode this same CDR3.

Time point: week 5, during vaccination. All doses held 300 ug of mutant IDH1 20-mer peptide, with topical imiquimod. Whole-study results and caveats: Of all patients, roughly 93% showed vaccine-induced immune responses.

Profiled with immunoSEQ multiplex PCR; TCRdb holds only in-frame clones, not every one. The sample carries roughly 42,000 clones, 70% to 90% recorded once. The sequence derives from a man aged 40-50 years with glioma. The chain couples TRBV7-2 to TRBJ1-5; D not certain. The sequences come from PBMCs, collected from a glioma patient whose treatment included an IDH1 peptide vaccine. CDR3 DNA: TGTGCCAGCAGCTTATGGAGGGATCAGCCCCAGCATTTT. Protein product: CASSLWRDQPQHF. Complete variable domain (other parts from reference TRBV7-2 and TRBJ1-5): GAGVSQSPSNKVTEKGKDVELRCDPISGHTALYWYRQSLGQGLEFLIYFQGNSAPDKSGLPSDRFSAERTGGSVSTLTIQRTQQEDSAVYLCASSLWRDQPQHFGDGTRLSIL.